The clone carrying this T cell receptor beta chain has at least ten counts. No antigen is known for it. After constant-region reverse-primer amplification, full-length variable regions underwent semi-nested PCR with Nested Universal Primer A. A single record per CDR3 protein comes from TCRdb applying MiXCR to the 5' RACE reads. The repertoire consists of about 32,000 distinct CDR3 sequences, with roughly a quarter occurring once and the leading ten covering under 3%. Per germline, CDR1 SGHDT and CDR2 YYEEEE. CDR3 length equals 11 residues. V lost 0 bases and J 4 bases, leaving 0 bases between the germline ends. The study, taken as a whole, reports: In terms of TCR gene usage, tumor memory CD4+ T cells clustered together with blood and lymph node memory CD4+ cells, as well as with lymph node naive CD4+ cells. Tumor Tregs overlapped most with tumor, then blood, naive CD4+ cells.

The sorted Tregs were CD4+CD25+CD127-/low cells. The sequencing input was tumor-infiltrating Tregs sorted from the breast tumor. The rearrangement joins TRBV5-6 to TRBJ2-3; D is uncertain. This TCR was sampled from a female donor with breast cancer. CDR3 amino acids: CASSLADTQYF. CDR3 DNA: TGTGCCAGCAGCTTGGCAGATACGCAGTATTTT.